This TCR beta chain was observed in a study of T cell changes during pregnancy in multiple sclerosis. Assay: immunoSEQ multiplex PCR; the TCRdb copy retains only in-frame clones and omits some. The repertoire includes 100,000 or so clones, around nine tenths of them detected once, and roughly 0.79% sits in the top ten. There are 15 residues in the CDR3. Germline trimming cut 2 bases from V and 5 bases from J; bases unmatched to any gene: 7. CDR1 MGHRA and CDR2 YSYEKL come from the germline V gene. The sequence was collected from a female donor in good health, enrolled as a control in a pregnancy study. The chain has TRBV4-1 and TRBJ2-7; the match to TRBD1 covers 9 bases. Specimen: peripheral blood, collected in the second trimester of pregnancy. For the CDR3, the DNA is TGCGCCAGCAGCCAAACCGGGACAGGGATCAACGAGCAGTACTTC. It translates to CASSQTGTGINEQYF.